This TCR beta chain was profiled in a study of cytotoxic CD8 clonotypes in ibrutinib-treated CLL. Study results and limitations: Sample timing was unmatched between remission and later-progressing patients; lymph nodes unstudied.

On this clone itself: Its specificity is not known.

The CDR3 sequence is 16 residues long. The germline V gene encodes CDR1 SQVTM and CDR2 ANQGSEA. Trimming pared 7 bases from V and 5 bases from J, leaving 26 bases between. A 1 in 200,000 to 1 in 1 million T cell depth was the sequencing target. Assay used: immunoSEQ multiplex PCR; TCRdb lists only in-frame clones, some missing. The data hold some 200,000 clones, with 70% observed a single time. V gene TRBV29-1 combines with J gene TRBJ1-2, with D unclear. This clonotype originated in a human donor with chronic lymphocytic leukemia. The sample in question was PBMCs, obtained after 12 months of ibrutinib treatment. The CDR3 DNA is TGCAGCGCCAGTTGGCCTCCGGGAGCCGTAATTTATGGCTACACCTTC. Protein sequence: CSASWPPGAVIYGYTF.